This T cell receptor beta chain was observed in a study of beta chain features in type 1 diabetes (dated by TCRdb to the late 2010s). With regard to the full study: Mean age, gender distribution, total cell number and subset yield did not differ between patients and healthy donors. In the study, recently diagnosed type 1 diabetes patients and matched healthy donors were compared on the TCRB repertoires of their sorted circulating CD4+ T cell subsets. Across all samples, fewer than 130 million sorted cells were examined, and cell number per subset correlated strongly with RNA yield. Whereas all 30 or so donors provided naive and central memory subsets, regulatory and stem cell-like memory subsets were isolated from just 8 patients and roughly 8 healthy donors. Overall results and qualifications from the work: PCR may preferentially amplify shorter templates, but because patient and control samples were amplified and corrected together, any resulting skew would affect both groups equally. Only small numbers of individuals were included in the HLA sub-analyses, which left unresolved whether HLA type had any influence on TCRB rearrangement. The naive, central memory and regulatory TCRB repertoires appeared to resemble one another more closely among patients than among healthy donors. Fewer insertions and more nucleotide deletions at VDJ recombination sites were observed in patients with type 1 diabetes, implying thymic rearrangement abnormalities. Because cDNA was sequenced instead of genomic DNA, activated cells with high expression could be over-represented, although the groups did not differ in activation or CD3 levels. A moderate but significant shortening of TCRB CDR3 length was observed in type 1 diabetes patients in all four CD4+ subsets.

Comment on this clone: Its antigen specificity is not known. Within one base of it there is no much larger clone, and no base qualities were kept.

The CDR3 spans 15 residues, from the cysteine through the phenylalanine. Only the CDR3 part of the read is kept: 45 bases, read in frame from the first base. The germline V gene gives CDR1 as LGHNA and CDR2 as YSLEER. All of the isolated RNA was reverse transcribed with the High Capacity cDNA Reverse Transcription Kit, so expressed TCRB transcripts were sequenced. Deep immunoSEQ sequencing was applied to naive, central memory and regulatory T cell samples, giving an average of roughly 3.5 million total reads per sample. After sorted cells were lysed in RLT buffer, RNA was extracted with DNase-treated RNeasy Micro or Mini kits, with the choice depending on cell number. To prevent cross-contamination, each cell subset was processed individually, whereas patient and healthy donor samples were processed jointly. The immunoSEQ multiplex PCR was used to amplify TCRB sequences from cDNA, yielding 87-bp fragments that span the CDR3 region. Amplicons were sequenced on the Illumina HiSeq platform. The original pipeline was this. Synthetic template baselines were used to correct PCR bias computationally, reads within Hamming distance 2 were collapsed together, and singletons that could not be merged were discarded. By aligning reads against IMGT, V, D and J genes, CDR3 length, and insertions or deletions at six rearrangement sites were assigned. Within each subset, clonotype counts were normalized to sorted cell number, after which true diversity and Gini coefficients were computed with the tcR R package. Repertoire sharing was quantified using the overlap coefficient calculated on TCRB nucleotide sequences. TCRdb took over this immuneACCESS table, retaining in-frame rearrangements with V and J assigned. Such tables are incomplete; in checked studies, under half of the missing clones stem from an unresolved V gene, and the remainder is unexplained. The V and J calls and clone size were taken over from that table, and D and trimming were inferred from the DNA. This sample comprises about 24,000 clones, about 72% of them detected only once. Jointly, the top ten make up about 2.2% of the sample.

Each donor gave one peripheral blood draw, averaging roughly 100 mL, which was collected into heparinised tubes. Using a panel that included CD45RO, CCR7, CD25, CD127, CD95 and CD27, naive, central memory, regulatory and stem cell-like memory CD4+ T cells were sorted on a BD FACSAria II. Every sorted population had a purity above 95%. PBMCs were separated immediately by Lymphoprep density gradient centrifugation and were stained directly, without being cultured. Samples were stained and sorted in pairs, with one healthy donor and one patient per experiment, so that batch effects were minimized. This sequence was found in a woman aged 40 to 50 in good health. The chain joins TRBV4-3 to TRBJ2-5; the D segment cannot be called with confidence. The J call is in doubt because the DNA end fits TRBJ2-7 better. The sample was Tregs from blood. Read against the paper, the sample's cell subset or site label means: regulatory CD4+ T cells. The DNA reads TGCGCCAGCAGCCAAGTCTTGCAGGCCTCCTACGAGCAGTACTTC. This is translated as CASSQVLQASYEQYF.